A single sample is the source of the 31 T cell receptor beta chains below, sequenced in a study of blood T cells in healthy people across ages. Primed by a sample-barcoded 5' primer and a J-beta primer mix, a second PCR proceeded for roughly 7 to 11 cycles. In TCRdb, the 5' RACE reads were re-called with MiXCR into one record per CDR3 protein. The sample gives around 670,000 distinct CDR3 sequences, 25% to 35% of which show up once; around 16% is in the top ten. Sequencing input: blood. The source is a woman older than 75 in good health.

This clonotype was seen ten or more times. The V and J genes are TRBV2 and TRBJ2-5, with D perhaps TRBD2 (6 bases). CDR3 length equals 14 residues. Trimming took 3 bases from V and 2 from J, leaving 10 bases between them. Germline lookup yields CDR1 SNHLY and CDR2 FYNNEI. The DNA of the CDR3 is TGTGCCAGCAGTGACGGAGGGATACAAGAGACCCAGTACTTC. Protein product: CASSDGGIQETQYF.

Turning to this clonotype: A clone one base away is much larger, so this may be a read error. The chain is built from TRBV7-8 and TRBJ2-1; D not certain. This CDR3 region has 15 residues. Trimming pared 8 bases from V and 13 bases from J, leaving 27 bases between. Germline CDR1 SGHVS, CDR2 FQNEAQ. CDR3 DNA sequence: TGTGCCAGCCTCCTACTGGTGGGATTCCAAGAGACCCAGTTCTTC. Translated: CASLLLVGFQETQFF.

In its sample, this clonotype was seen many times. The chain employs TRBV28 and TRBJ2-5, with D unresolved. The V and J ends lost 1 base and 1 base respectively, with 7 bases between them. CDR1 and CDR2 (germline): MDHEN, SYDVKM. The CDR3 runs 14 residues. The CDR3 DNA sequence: TGTGCCAGCAGTTTATACCAGTCCCAAGAGACCCAGTACTTC. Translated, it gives CASSLYQSQETQYF.

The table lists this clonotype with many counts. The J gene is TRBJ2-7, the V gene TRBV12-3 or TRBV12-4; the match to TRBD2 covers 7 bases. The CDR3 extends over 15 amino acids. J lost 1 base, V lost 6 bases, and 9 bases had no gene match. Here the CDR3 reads CASRPPGGSSYEQYF. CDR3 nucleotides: TGTGCCAGCAGACCCCCGGGAGGATCATCCTACGAGCAGTACTTC.

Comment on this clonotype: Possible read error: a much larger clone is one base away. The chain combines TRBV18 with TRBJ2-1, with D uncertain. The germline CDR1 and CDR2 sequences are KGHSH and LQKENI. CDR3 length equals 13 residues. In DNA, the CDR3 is TGTGCCAGCCCACCAACGGTAGAAAATGAGCAGTTCTTC. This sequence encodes CASPPTVENEQFF.

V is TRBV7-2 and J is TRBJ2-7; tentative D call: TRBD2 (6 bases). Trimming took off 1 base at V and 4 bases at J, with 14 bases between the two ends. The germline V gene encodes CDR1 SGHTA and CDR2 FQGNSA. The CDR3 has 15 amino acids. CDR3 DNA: TGTGCCAGCAGCTTAGGAGACGGGGGTTTGTACGAGCAGTACTTC. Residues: CASSLGDGGLYEQYF.

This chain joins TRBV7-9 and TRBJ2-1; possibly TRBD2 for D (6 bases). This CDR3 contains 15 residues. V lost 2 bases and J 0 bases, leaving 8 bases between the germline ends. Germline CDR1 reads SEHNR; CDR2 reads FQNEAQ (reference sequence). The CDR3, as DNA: TGTGCCAGCAGCTTATTTAGCGGCTCCTACAATGAGCAGTTCTTC. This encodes CASSLFSGSYNEQFF.

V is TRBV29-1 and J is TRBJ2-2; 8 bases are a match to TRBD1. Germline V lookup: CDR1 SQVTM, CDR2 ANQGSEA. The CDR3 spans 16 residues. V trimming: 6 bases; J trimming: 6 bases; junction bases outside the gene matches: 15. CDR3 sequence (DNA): TGCAGCGTATTGGGACTTTCGGACAGGGCAGCCGGGGAGCTGTTTTTT. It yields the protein CSVLGLSDRAAGELFF.

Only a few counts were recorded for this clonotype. Written as DNA, the CDR3 is TGTGCTCTAGCAGACTTCCAAGAGACCCAGTACTTC. Translating it yields CALADFQETQYF. The chain uses TRBV30 and TRBJ2-5; weak D call: TRBD2 (5 bases). The CDR3 has 12 amino acids. Looked up from germline, CDR1 is GTSNPN and CDR2 is SVGIG (reference sequence).

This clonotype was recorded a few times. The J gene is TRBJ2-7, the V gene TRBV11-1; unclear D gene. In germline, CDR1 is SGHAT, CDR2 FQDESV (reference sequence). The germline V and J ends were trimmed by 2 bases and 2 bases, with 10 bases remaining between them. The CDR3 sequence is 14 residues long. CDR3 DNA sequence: TGTGCCAGCAGCTTATCATCCGGACCCTACGAGCAGTACTTC. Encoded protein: CASSLSSGPYEQYF.

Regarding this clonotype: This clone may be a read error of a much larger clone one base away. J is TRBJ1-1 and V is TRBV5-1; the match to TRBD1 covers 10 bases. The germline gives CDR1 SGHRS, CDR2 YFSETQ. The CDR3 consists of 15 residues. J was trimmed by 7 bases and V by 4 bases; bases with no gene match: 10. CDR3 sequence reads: CASSPGRTGGIEAFF. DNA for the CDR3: TGCGCCAGCAGCCCGGGAAGGACAGGGGGAATTGAAGCTTTCTTT.

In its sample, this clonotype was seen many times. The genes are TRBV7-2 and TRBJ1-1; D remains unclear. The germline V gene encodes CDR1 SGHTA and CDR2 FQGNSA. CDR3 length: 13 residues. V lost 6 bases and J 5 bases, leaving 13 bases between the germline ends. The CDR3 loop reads CASSFMDGTEAFF. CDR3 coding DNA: TGTGCCAGCAGTTTTATGGACGGGACTGAAGCTTTCTTT.

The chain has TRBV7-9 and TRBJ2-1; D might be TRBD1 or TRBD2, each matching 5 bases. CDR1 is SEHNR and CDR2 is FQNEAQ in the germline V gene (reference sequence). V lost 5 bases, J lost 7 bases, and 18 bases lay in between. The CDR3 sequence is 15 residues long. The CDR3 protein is CASSPRLMGRNEQFF. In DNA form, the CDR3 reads TGTGCCAGCAGCCCCCGACTAATGGGACGAAATGAGCAGTTCTTC.

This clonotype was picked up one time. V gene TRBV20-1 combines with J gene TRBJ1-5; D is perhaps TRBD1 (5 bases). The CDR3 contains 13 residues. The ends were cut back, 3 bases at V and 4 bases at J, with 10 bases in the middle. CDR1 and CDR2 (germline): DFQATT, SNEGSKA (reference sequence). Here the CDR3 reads CSASGQGNQPQHF. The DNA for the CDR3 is TGCAGTGCTAGCGGGCAGGGAAATCAGCCCCAGCATTTT.

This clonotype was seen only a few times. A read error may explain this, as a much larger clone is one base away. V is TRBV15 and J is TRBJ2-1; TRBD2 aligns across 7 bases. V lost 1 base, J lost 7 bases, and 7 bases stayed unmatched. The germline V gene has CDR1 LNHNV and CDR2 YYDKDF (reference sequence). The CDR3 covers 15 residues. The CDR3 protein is CATSRAGEGWNEQFF. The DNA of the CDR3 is TGTGCCACCAGCAGAGCCGGGGAGGGGTGGAATGAGCAGTTCTTC.

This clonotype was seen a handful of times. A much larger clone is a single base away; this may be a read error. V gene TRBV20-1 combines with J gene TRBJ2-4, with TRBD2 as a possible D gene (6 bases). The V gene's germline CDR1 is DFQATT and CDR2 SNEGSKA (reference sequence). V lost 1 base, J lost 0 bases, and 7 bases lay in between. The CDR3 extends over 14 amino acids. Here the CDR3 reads CSARGGVAKNIQYF. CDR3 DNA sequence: TGCAGTGCTAGAGGGGGGGTAGCCAAAAACATTCAGTACTTC.

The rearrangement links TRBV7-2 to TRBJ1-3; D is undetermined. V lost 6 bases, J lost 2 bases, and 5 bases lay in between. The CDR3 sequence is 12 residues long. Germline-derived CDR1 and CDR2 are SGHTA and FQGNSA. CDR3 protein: CASSEAGNTIYF. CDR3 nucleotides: TGTGCCAGCAGTGAGGCTGGAAACACCATATATTTT.

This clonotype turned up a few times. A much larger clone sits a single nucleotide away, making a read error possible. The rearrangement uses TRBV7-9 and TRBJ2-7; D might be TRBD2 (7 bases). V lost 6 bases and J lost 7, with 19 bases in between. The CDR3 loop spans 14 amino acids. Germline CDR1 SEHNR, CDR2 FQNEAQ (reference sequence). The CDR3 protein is CASSRLGGRNEQYF. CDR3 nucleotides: TGTGCCAGCAGTCGTCTGGGGGGGCGGAATGAGCAGTACTTC.

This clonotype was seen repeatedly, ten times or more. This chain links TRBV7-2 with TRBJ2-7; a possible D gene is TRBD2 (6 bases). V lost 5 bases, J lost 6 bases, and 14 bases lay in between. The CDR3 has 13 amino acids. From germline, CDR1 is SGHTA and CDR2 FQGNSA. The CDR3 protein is CASSPSRGGEQYF. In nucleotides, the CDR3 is TGTGCCAGCAGCCCCTCCCGGGGAGGCGAGCAGTACTTC. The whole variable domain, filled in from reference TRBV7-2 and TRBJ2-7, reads GAGVSQSPSNKVTEKGKDVELRCDPISGHTALYWYRQSLGQGLEFLIYFQGNSAPDKSGLPSDRFSAERTGGSVSTLTIQRTQQEDSAVYLCASSPSRGGEQYFGPGTRLTVT.

The DNA of the CDR3 is TGTGCCAGCTCGATGTATGGGGGAAACACTGAAGCTTTCTTT. Amino acid sequence: CASSMYGGNTEAFF. The chain combines TRBV12-3 or TRBV12-4 with TRBJ1-1, with a possible D match to TRBD1 (5 bases). V shed 8 bases and J shed 2 bases, with 15 bases lying between them. CDR3 length: 14 residues.

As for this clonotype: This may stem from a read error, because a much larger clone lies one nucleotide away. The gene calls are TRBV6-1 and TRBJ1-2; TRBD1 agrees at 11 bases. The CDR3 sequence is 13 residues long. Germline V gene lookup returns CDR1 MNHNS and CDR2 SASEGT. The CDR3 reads CASSMDRGHGHTF. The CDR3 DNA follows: TGTGCCAGCAGTATGGACAGGGGGCATGGCCACACCTTC.

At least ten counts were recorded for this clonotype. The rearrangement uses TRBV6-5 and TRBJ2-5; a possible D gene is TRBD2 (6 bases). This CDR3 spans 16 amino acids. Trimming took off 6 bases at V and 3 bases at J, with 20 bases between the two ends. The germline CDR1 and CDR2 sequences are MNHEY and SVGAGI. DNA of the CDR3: TGTGCCAGCAGACCCCTCCTGGCGGGGTATAAAGAGACCCAGTACTTC. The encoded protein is CASRPLLAGYKETQYF.

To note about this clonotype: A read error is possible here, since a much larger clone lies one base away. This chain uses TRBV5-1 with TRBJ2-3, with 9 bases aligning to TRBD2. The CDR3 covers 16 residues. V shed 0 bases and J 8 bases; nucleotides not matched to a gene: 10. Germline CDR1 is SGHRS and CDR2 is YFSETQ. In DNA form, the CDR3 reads TGCGCCAGCAGCTTGGCGGCGGGGGGGCACGCAGGTACGCAGTATTTT. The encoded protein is CASSLAAGGHAGTQYF.

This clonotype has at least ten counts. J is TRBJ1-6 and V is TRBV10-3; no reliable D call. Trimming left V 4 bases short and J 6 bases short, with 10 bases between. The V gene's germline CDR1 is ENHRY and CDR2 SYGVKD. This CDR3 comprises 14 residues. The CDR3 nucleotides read TGTGCCATCAGTGCGGGCAGCTTTAATTCACCCCTCCACTTT. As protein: CAISAGSFNSPLHF.

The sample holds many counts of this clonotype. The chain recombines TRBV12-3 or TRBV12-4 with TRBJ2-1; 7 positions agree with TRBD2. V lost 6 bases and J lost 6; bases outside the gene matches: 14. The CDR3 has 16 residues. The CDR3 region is CASSPRGLLTANEQFF. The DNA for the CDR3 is TGTGCCAGCAGCCCTCGGGGACTACTCACGGCCAATGAGCAGTTCTTC.

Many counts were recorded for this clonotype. The CDR3 nucleotides are TGTGCCAGCCGAGATTACTCGGCCGCTAATGAAAAACTGTTTTTT. Translation gives CASRDYSAANEKLFF. The rearrangement links TRBV27 to TRBJ1-4; unclear D gene. CDR1 and CDR2 from the germline V gene are MNHEY and SMNVEV (reference sequence). This CDR3 is built from 15 residues. V gave up 8 bases and J gave up 3 bases, with 16 bases separating them.

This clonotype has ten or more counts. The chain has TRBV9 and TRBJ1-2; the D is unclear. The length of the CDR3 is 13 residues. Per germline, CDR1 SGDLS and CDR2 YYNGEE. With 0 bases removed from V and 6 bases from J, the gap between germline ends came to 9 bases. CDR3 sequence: CASSVVGGNGYTF. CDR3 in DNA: TGTGCCAGCAGCGTAGTCGGAGGGAATGGCTACACCTTC.

The CDR3 loop is CASSLTVGQGSYGAYNEQYF. The CDR3 DNA follows: TGTGCCAGCAGTTTAACTGTTGGACAGGGGTCTTATGGAGCCTACAATGAGCAGTACTTC. V gene TRBV12-3 or TRBV12-4 combines with J gene TRBJ2-7, with 9 bases aligning to TRBD1. V lost 2 bases, J lost 7 bases, and 24 bases stayed unmatched. The length of the CDR3 is 20 residues.

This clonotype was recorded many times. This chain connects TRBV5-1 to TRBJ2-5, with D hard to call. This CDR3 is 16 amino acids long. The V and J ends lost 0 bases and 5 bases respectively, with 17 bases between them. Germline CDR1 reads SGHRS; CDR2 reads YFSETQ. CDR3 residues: CASSLAWSGSYETQYF. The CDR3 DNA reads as TGCGCCAGCAGCTTGGCCTGGTCCGGATCGTATGAGACCCAGTACTTC.

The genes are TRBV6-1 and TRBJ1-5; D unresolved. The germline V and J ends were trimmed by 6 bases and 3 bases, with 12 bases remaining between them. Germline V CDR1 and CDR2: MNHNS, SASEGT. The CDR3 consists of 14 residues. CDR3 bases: TGTGCCAGCAGGACAACAAGTACCAATCAGCCCCAGCATTTT. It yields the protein CASRTTSTNQPQHF.

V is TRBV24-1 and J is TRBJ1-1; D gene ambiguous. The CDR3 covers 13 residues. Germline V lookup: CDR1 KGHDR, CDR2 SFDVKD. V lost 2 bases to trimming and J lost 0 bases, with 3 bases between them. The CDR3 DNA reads TGTGCCACCAGTGATTCGTTGAACACTGAAGCTTTCTTT. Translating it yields CATSDSLNTEAFF.